The source of this T cell receptor beta chain is a study of T cell changes during pregnancy in multiple sclerosis. With 4 bases clipped from V and 0 bases from J, the junction kept 4 bases outside the gene matches. The length of the CDR3 is 16 residues. Germline loops: CDR1 SGHRS, CDR2 YFSETQ. Here immunoSEQ multiplex PCR was the method, and the copy in TCRdb shows in-frame clones only, minus some. This table holds approximately 50,000 clones, approximately 90% found once. The clonotype was recovered from a female donor with multiple sclerosis, enrolled in a pregnancy study. Here the sequenced sample was peripheral blood, taken in the second trimester of pregnancy. This sequence joins TRBV5-1 and TRBJ2-7; 13 positions match TRBD2. In DNA form, the CDR3 reads TGCGCCAGCAGCCAATGGACTAGCGGGGGCTCCTACGAGCAGTACTTC. Its protein is CASSQWTSGGSYEQYF.